This T cell receptor (beta chain) was recorded in a study of blood T cells in healthy people across ages. Notes on the study in general: Observed TCR beta diversity per million T cells went down as age went up. This fall followed a roughly linear course with age.

About this clonotype: Its antigen is unidentified.

The CDR3 length is 15 residues. V lost 4 bases, J lost 3 bases, and 15 bases lay in between. Germline V gene lookup returns CDR1 MNHNY and CDR2 SVGAGI (reference sequence). Roughly 10 milliliters of peripheral blood were drawn from each donor. Total RNA was isolated from each sample in quantities of at least 6 micrograms. A J-beta primer mix and a sample-barcoded 5' primer were used in a second PCR of roughly 7 to 12 cycles. TCRdb re-called the 5' RACE reads through MiXCR, storing one row per CDR3 protein. The profile covers 750,000 to 850,000 distinct CDR3 sequences, with around 25% appearing a single time and under 4.5% taken by the ten largest. The same sample was also used in a study of T cells of mothers and their children. That paper adds: The M1S primer of the second PCR added sample barcodes and 2-4 random nucleotides.

This clonotype was sampled from a boy younger than 18 in good health. Sequencing input: blood. The J gene is TRBJ1-2, the V gene TRBV6-6, with D perhaps TRBD1 (6 bases). DNA for the CDR3: TGTGCCAGCAGTTTGCGGGACACGGACCACTATGGCTACACCTTC. Its translation: CASSLRDTDHYGYTF.